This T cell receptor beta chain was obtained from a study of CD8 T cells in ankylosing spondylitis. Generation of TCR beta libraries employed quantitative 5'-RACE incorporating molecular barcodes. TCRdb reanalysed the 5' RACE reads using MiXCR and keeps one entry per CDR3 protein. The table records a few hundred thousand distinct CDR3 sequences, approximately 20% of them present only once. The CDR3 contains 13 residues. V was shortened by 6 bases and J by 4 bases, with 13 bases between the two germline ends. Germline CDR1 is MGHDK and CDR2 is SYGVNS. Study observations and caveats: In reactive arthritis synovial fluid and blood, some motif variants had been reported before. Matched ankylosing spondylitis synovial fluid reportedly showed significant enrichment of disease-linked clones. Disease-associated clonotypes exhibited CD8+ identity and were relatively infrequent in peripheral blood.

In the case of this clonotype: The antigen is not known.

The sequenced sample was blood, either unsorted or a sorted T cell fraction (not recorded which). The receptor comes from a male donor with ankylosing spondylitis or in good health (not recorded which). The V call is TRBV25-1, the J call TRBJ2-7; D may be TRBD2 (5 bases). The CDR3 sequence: CASRESRGYEQYF. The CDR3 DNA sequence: TGTGCCAGCAGGGAGTCTCGGGGTTACGAGCAGTACTTC.